This TCR beta chain is from a study of control samples from healthy donors and cancer patients (dated by TCRdb to the early 2020s). Receptor libraries were prepared by the immunoSEQ multiplex PCR assay. TCRdb stores this immuneACCESS table with in-frame sequences only. Part of the clones is absent; in the studies checked, under half of the shortfall reflects unresolved V genes, and no reason is known for the rest. Across this sample there are about 69,000 clones, with roughly 90% seen only once. The biggest ten clones account for less than 6% of the sample. About this clone: Its antigen is unknown. No clone much larger than this one lies a single base away; base qualities are absent.

The origin of this receptor is a man aged 60-69 years with colorectal cancer. Material: PBMCs.

The nucleotides are TGTGCCACCAAGGGGGGTGGCAATCAGCCCCAGCATTTT. The encoded protein is CATKGGGNQPQHF. Recombination connected TRBV19 to TRBJ1-5; the D segment could be TRBD1, given 6 matching bases. At the junction V is shortened by 10 bases and J by 2 bases, with 12 bases in between. The CDR3 covers 13 residues, taking in both the cysteine and the phenylalanine. The sequence is cut down to CDR3 DNA, 39 bases in frame from base 1. CDR1 and CDR2 are read off the germline V gene (reference sequence) as LNHDA and SQIVND.